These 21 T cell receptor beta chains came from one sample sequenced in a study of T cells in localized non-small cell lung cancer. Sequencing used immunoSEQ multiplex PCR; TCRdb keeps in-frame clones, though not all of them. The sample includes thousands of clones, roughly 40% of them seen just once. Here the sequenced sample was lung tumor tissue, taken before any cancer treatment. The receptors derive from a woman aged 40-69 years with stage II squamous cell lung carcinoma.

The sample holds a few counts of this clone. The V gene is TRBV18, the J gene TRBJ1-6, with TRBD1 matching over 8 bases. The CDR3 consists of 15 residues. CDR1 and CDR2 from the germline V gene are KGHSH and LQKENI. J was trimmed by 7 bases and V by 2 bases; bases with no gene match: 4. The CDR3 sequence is CASSPGTGANSPLHF. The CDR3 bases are TGTGCCAGCTCACCAGGGACAGGCGCAAATTCACCCCTCCACTTT.

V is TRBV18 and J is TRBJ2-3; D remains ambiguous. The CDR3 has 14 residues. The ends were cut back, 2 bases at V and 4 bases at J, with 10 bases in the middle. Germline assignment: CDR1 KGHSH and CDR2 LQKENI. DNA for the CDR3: TGTGCCAGCTCACCAGGACCTAGGGCAGATACGCAGTATTTT. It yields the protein CASSPGPRADTQYF.

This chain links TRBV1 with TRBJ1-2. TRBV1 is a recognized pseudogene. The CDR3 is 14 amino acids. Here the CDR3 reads CASSQVGTAAGYTF. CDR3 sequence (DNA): TGCGCCAGCAGCCAAGTCGGGACCGCCGCTGGCTACACCTTC.

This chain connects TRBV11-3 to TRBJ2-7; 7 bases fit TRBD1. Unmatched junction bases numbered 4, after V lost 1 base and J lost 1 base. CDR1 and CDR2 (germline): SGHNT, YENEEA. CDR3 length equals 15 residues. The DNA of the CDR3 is TGTGCCAGCAGCTTAGTGACAGGGAAGTCCTACGAGCAGTACTTC. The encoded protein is CASSLVTGKSYEQYF. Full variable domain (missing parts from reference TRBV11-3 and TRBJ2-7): EAGVVQSPRYKIIEKKQPVAFWCNPISGHNTLYWYLQNLGQGPELLIRYENEEAVDDSQLPKDRFSAERLKGVDSTLKIQPAELGDSAVYLCASSLVTGKSYEQYFGPGTRLTVT.

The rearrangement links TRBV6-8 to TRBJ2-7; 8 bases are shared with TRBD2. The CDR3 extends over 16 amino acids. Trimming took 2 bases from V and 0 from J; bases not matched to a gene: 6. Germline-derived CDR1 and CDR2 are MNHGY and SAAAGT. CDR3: CASSYTSGARSYEQYF. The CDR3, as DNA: TGTGCCAGCAGTTACACTAGCGGAGCTCGCTCCTACGAGCAGTACTTC.

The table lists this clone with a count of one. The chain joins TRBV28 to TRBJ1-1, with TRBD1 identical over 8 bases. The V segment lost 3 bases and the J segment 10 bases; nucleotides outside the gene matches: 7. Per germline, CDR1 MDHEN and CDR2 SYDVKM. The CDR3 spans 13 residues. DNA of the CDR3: TGTGCCAGCAGTTTCGTCGACAGGGGTCTAGCTTTCTTT. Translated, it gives CASSFVDRGLAFF. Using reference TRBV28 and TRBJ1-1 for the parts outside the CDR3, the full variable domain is DVKVTQSSRYLVKRTGEKVFLECVQDMDHENMFWYRQDPGLGLRLIYFSYDVKMKEKGDIPEGYSVSREKKERFSLILESASTNQTSMYLCASSFVDRGLAFFGQGTRLTVV.

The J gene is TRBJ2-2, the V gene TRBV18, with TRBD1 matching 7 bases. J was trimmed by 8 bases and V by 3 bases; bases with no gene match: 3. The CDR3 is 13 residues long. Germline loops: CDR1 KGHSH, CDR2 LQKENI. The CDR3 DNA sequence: TGTGCCAGCTCACCTACAGGGGCTGGGGAGCTGTTTTTT. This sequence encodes CASSPTGAGELFF.

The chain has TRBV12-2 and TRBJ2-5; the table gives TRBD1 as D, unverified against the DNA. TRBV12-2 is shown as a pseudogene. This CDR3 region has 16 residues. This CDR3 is CASLGRGTRPGETQYF. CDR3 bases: TGTGCCAGTCTTGGCAGGGGCACCCGACCGGGGGAGACCCAGTACTTC.

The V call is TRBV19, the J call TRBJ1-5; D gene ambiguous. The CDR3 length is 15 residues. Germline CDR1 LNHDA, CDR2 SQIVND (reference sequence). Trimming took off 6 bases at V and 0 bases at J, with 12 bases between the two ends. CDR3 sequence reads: CASRRQDHSNQPQHF. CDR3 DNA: TGTGCCAGTAGGCGGCAGGACCATAGCAATCAGCCCCAGCATTTT.

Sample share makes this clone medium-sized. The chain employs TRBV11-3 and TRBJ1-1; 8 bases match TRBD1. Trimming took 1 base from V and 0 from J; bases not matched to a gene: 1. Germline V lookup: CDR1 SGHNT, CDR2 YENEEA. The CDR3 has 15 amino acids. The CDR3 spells CASSLGQGLNTEAFF. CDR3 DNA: TGTGCCAGCAGCTTAGGACAGGGGCTGAACACTGAAGCTTTCTTT.

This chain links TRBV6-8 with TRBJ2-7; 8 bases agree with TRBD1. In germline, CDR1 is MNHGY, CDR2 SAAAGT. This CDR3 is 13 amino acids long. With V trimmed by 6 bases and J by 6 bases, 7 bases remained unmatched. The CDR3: CASRSHQGAEQYF. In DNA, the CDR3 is TGTGCCAGCAGATCTCACCAGGGGGCCGAGCAGTACTTC.

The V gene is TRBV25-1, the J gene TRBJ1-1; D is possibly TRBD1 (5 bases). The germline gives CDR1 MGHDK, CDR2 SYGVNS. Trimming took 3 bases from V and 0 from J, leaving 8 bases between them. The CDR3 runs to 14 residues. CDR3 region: CASSDTGLNTEAFF. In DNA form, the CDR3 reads TGTGCCAGCAGTGACACAGGTCTGAACACTGAAGCTTTCTTT.

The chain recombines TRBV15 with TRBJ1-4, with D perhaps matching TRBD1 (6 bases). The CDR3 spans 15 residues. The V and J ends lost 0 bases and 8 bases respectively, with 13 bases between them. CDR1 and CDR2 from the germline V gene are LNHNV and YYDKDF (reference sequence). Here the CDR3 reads CATSRDGRGGEKLFF. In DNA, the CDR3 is TGTGCCACCAGCAGAGATGGCAGGGGAGGCGAAAAACTGTTTTTT.

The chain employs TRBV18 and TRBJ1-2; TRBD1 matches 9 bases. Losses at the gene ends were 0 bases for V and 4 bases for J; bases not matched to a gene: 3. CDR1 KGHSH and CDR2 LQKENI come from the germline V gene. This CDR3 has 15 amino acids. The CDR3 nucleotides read TGTGCCAGCTCACCACCGGGACAGGGACTCTATGGCTACACCTTC. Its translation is CASSPPGQGLYGYTF.

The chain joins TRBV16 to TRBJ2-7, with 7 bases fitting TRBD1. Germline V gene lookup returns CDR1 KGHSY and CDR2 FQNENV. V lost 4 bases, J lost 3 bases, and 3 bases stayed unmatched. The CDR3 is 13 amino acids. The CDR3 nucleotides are TGTGCCAGCAGCCGACAGGGAAGCTACGAGCAGTACTTC. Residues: CASSRQGSYEQYF.

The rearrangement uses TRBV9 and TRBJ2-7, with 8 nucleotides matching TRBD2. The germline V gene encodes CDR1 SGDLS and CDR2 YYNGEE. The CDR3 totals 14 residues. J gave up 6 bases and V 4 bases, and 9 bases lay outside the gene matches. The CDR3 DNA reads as TGTGCCAGCAGCCCCCCGGGACTAGTCACCGAGCAGTACTTC. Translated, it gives CASSPPGLVTEQYF.

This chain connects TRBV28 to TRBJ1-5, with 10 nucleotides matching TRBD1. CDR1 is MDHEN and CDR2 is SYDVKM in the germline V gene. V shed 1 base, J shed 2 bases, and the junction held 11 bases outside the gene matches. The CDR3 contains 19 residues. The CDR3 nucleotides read TGTGCCAGCAGTTTATCCGGGATCACCGGGACAGGGGGCAATCAGCCCCAGCATTTT. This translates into CASSLSGITGTGGNQPQHF.

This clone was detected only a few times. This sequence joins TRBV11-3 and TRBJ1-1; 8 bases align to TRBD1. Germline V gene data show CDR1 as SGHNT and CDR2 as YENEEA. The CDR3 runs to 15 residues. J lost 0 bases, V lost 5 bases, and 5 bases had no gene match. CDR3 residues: CASSSGQGMNTEAFF. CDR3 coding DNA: TGTGCCAGCAGCAGCGGACAGGGAATGAACACTGAAGCTTTCTTT.

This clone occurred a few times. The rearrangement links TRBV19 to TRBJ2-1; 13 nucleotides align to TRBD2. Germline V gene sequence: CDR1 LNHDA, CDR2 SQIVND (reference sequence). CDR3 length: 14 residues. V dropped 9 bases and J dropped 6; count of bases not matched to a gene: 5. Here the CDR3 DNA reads TGTGCCAGCAAAACTAGCGGGGGGGTCAATGAGCAGTTCTTC. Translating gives CASKTSGGVNEQFF.

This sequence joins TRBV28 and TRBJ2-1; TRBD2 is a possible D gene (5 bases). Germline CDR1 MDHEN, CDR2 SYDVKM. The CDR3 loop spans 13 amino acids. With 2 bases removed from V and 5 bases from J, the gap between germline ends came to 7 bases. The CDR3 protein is CASSLVGDNEQFF. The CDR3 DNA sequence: TGTGCCAGCAGTTTAGTCGGGGACAATGAGCAGTTCTTC.

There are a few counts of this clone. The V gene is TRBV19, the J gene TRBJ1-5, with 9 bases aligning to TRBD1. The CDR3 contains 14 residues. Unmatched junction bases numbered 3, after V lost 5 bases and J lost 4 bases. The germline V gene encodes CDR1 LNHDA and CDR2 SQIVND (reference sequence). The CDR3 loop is CASSPTGGNQPQHF. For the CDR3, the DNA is TGTGCCAGTAGTCCGACAGGGGGGAATCAGCCCCAGCATTTT.